The 28 T cell receptor beta chains presented below share a single source sample, sequenced in a study of cytomegalovirus exposure and HLA in healthy donors. Both 60 Vbeta primers and 13 Jbeta primers went into the PCR. Clones were sequenced by immunoSEQ multiplex PCR, and TCRdb holds only the in-frame ones, with some missing. Its table lists roughly 220,000 clones. Sequenced material: PBMCs. The receptors originated from a girl aged 2 to 10 in good health and CMV-seropositive.

The CDR3 sequence: CASSYSTGLTEAFF. Here the CDR3 DNA reads TGTGCCAGCAGTTACTCTACAGGCCTAACTGAAGCTTTCTTT. The chain links TRBV6-5 to TRBJ1-1, with D perhaps TRBD1 (5 bases). The length of the CDR3 is 14 residues. Trimming took off 0 bases at V and 5 bases at J, with 10 bases between the two ends. Germline-derived CDR1 and CDR2 are MNHEY and SVGAGI.

This chain links TRBV7-9 with TRBJ2-3, with TRBD1 matching over 9 bases. V was clipped by 4 bases and J by 4 bases; unmatched bases: 3. The length of the CDR3 is 14 residues. CDR1 is SEHNR and CDR2 is FQNEAQ in the germline V gene (reference sequence). CDR3 DNA: TGTGCCAGCAGCTCGACAGGGGGGTCAGATACGCAGTATTTT. Its translation: CASSSTGGSDTQYF.

The chain links TRBV6-5 to TRBJ2-3, with 10 positions matching TRBD2. The ends lost 0 bases at V and 5 bases at J; junction bases unmatched: 5. Germline V gives CDR1 MNHEY, CDR2 SVGAGI. The CDR3 contains 16 residues. For the CDR3, the DNA is TGTGCCAGCAGTTACTCCTTAGCGGGAGGTGGAGATACGCAGTATTTT. It translates to CASSYSLAGGGDTQYF.

The chain has TRBV30 and TRBJ1-2; no firm D call. This CDR3 spans 14 amino acids. V lost 8 bases, J lost 7 bases, and 23 bases lay in between. The germline V gene has CDR1 GTSNPN and CDR2 SVGIG (reference sequence). CDR3 loop: CAATGLRGKGGYTF. The CDR3 nucleotides read TGTGCCGCGACCGGGCTGAGAGGGAAGGGTGGCTACACCTTC.

The J gene is TRBJ2-1, the V gene TRBV27, with a weak D call TRBD1 (6 bases). Looked up from germline, CDR1 is MNHEY and CDR2 is SMNVEV (reference sequence). The CDR3 contains 18 residues. Trimming took 7 bases from V and 2 from J, leaving 24 bases between them. CDR3 residues: CASIRSRGPVGPYNEQFF. The CDR3 nucleotides read TGTGCCAGCATAAGAAGCAGGGGCCCGGTCGGCCCCTACAATGAGCAGTTCTTC.

The V and J genes are TRBV27 and TRBJ1-2; possibly TRBD1 for D (6 bases). The V gene's germline CDR1 is MNHEY and CDR2 SMNVEV (reference sequence). Deletions cut 4 bases from V and 6 bases from J, with 9 bases between. The CDR3 is 12 amino acids. The CDR3 coding sequence is TGTGCCAGCAGTTCAGGGGTGAATGGCTACACCTTC. Protein: CASSSGVNGYTF.

The chain's CDR3 is CSAREGPAFF. CDR3 DNA sequence: TGCAGTGCCAGGGAAGGGCCAGCTTTCTTT. The chain employs TRBV20-1 and TRBJ1-1; TRBD1 is a possible D gene (5 bases). The germline V and J ends were trimmed by 6 bases and 10 bases, with 12 bases remaining between them. The CDR3 totals 10 residues. In germline, CDR1 is DFQATT, CDR2 SNEGSKA (reference sequence).

The chain joins TRBV6-1 to TRBJ2-2, with 8 bases fitting TRBD1. The CDR3 totals 13 residues. Germline trimming cut 7 bases from V and 4 bases from J; bases unmatched to any gene: 2. CDR1 is MNHNS, CDR2 SASEGT, per germline. DNA of the CDR3: TGTGCCAGCACCGACAGGGGCACCGGGGAGCTGTTTTTT. Translating it yields CASTDRGTGELFF.

This rearrangement joins TRBV28 to TRBJ2-5; TRBD1 aligns across 12 bases. Germline loops: CDR1 MDHEN, CDR2 SYDVKM. The trim removed 5 bases at V and 5 bases at J, leaving 9 bases unmatched. This CDR3 comprises 16 residues. CDR3 DNA sequence: TGTGCCAGCAGTCCCCAGGGACAGGGGGCGCGGGAGACCCAGTACTTC. This gives the protein CASSPQGQGARETQYF.

This chain links TRBV4-2 with TRBJ2-7; D is possibly TRBD2 (7 bases). Germline-derived CDR1 and CDR2 are LGHNA and YNFKEQ. CDR3 size: 18 residues. V lost 0 bases and J lost 4, with 22 bases in between. This chain's CDR3 is CASSQERGAGVSGYEQYF. The CDR3, as DNA: TGTGCCAGCAGCCAAGAACGGGGGGCCGGCGTTTCAGGGTACGAGCAGTACTTC.

J is TRBJ1-5 and V is TRBV9; 7 positions agree with TRBD1. V shed 0 bases, J shed 3 bases, and the junction held 3 bases outside the gene matches. The CDR3 totals 15 residues. Germline V gene lookup returns CDR1 SGDLS and CDR2 YYNGEE. The CDR3 nucleotides read TGTGCCAGCAGCGTAGGGGGACAGACCAATCAGCCCCAGCATTTT. Amino acids: CASSVGGQTNQPQHF.

This chain links TRBV5-1 with TRBJ2-1, with 7 bases identical to TRBD1. Germline-derived CDR1 and CDR2 are SGHRS and YFSETQ. The CDR3 contains 15 residues. The junction had 1 base not matched to a gene; V was cut back by 0 bases and J by 1 base. This chain's CDR3 is CASSLGDRSYNEQFF. CDR3 DNA sequence: TGCGCCAGCAGCTTGGGGGACAGATCCTACAATGAGCAGTTCTTC. The full variable domain, rest sourced from reference TRBV5-1 and TRBJ2-1, is KAGVTQTPRYLIKTRGQQVTLSCSPISGHRSVSWYQQTPGQGLQFLFEYFSETQRNKGNFPGRFSGRQFSNSRSEMNVSTLELGDSALYLCASSLGDRSYNEQFFGPGTRLTVL.

The rearrangement links TRBV25-1 to TRBJ2-7; 7 nucleotides align to TRBD2. This CDR3 has 13 residues. The V segment lost 10 bases and the J segment 6 bases; nucleotides outside the gene matches: 12. Germline values: CDR1 MGHDK, CDR2 SYGVNS. The CDR3 coding sequence is TGTGCCAAGCAGGCTTGGGGGGGTTTCGAGCAGTACTTC. This translates into CAKQAWGGFEQYF.

V gene TRBV18 combines with J gene TRBJ2-2; 8 bases are a match to TRBD2. V trimming: 0 bases; J trimming: 5 bases; junction bases outside the gene matches: 8. Germline CDR1 reads KGHSH; CDR2 reads LQKENI. The CDR3 is made up of 17 amino acids. CDR3 coding DNA: TGTGCCAGCTCACCACCTCGGGCGGGAGGAAAAACCGGGGAGCTGTTTTTT. Amino acids: CASSPPRAGGKTGELFF. Full variable domain (missing parts from reference TRBV18 and TRBJ2-2): NAGVMQNPRHLVRRRGQEARLRCSPMKGHSHVYWYRQLPEEGLKFMVYLQKENIIDESGMPKERFSAEFPKEGPSILRIQQVVRGDSAAYFCASSPPRAGGKTGELFFGEGSRLTVL.

J is TRBJ1-2 and V is TRBV28, with D possibly TRBD1 on 5 matching bases. The CDR3 has 13 amino acids. Between the trimmed V and J ends, which lost 5 bases and 4 bases, there was a span of 11 bases. CDR1 and CDR2 from the germline V gene are MDHEN and SYDVKM. The CDR3 DNA reads as TGTGCCAGCAGTCAGTCAGGGCCCTATGGCTACACCTTC. Translation gives CASSQSGPYGYTF.

The chain links TRBV5-8 to TRBJ1-5, with D possibly matching TRBD1 (5 bases). Germline assignment: CDR1 SGHTS and CDR2 YDEGEE. The V and J ends lost 1 base and 3 bases respectively, with 26 bases between them. There are 20 residues in the CDR3. The CDR3 nucleotides read TGTGCCAGCAGCTTGCTGGCTTTTCCCGCATCGGGGGGTTCCAATCAGCCCCAGCATTTT. This gives the protein CASSLLAFPASGGSNQPQHF.

J is TRBJ2-5 and V is TRBV5-6, with D perhaps TRBD2 (5 bases). Germline loops: CDR1 SGHDT, CDR2 YYEEEE. V was cut by 4 bases and J by 2 bases, with 9 bases left in between. There are 13 residues in the CDR3. Here the CDR3 DNA reads TGTGCCAGCAGCAAAGCGGCTCAAGAGACCCAGTACTTC. Translated, it gives CASSKAAQETQYF.

This chain uses TRBV5-1 with TRBJ1-1; TRBD1 is a possible D gene (5 bases). The CDR3 is made up of 11 amino acids. V was pared by 3 bases and J by 10 bases, with 10 bases between. The germline V gene has CDR1 SGHRS and CDR2 YFSETQ. DNA for the CDR3: TGCGCCAGCAGCTCGGGGGAAGGAGCTTTCTTT. This sequence encodes CASSSGEGAFF.

In DNA form, the CDR3 reads TGTGCCAGCAGTGACTGGGGGGGGCTCGGCTACACCTTC. Translating it yields CASSDWGGLGYTF. The chain combines TRBV9 with TRBJ1-2; D is perhaps TRBD1 (6 bases). CDR1 and CDR2 (germline): SGDLS, YYNGEE. V lost 5 bases and J 8 bases, leaving 16 bases between the germline ends. The CDR3 is 13 residues long.

The chain recombines TRBV11-2 with TRBJ2-3, with 7 nucleotides matching TRBD1. This CDR3 is 17 amino acids long. The V gene's germline CDR1 is SGHAT and CDR2 FQNNGV. With 3 bases clipped from V and 0 bases from J, the junction kept 9 bases outside the gene matches. As DNA, the CDR3 is TGTGCCAGCAGCTTCGGGACAGTAAGATCTAGCACAGATACGCAGTATTTT. Its protein is CASSFGTVRSSTDTQYF.

The CDR3 coding sequence is TGTGCCAGCAGCCCACCCGGGGGAGGAACCCCCTCCTATGGCTACACCTTC. Its translation: CASSPPGGGTPSYGYTF. This chain joins TRBV5-4 and TRBJ1-2; D is perhaps TRBD1 (5 bases). The CDR3 extends over 17 amino acids. With 4 bases removed from V and 4 bases from J, the gap between germline ends came to 23 bases. CDR1 and CDR2 (germline): SGHNT, YYREEE (reference sequence).

The chain carries TRBV15 and TRBJ1-2; D remains unclear. The ends were cut back, 1 base at V and 8 bases at J, with 5 bases in the middle. The germline CDR1 and CDR2 sequences are LNHNV and YYDKDF (reference sequence). The CDR3 length is 11 residues. The CDR3 is CATSRGRGYTF. Here the CDR3 DNA reads TGTGCCACCAGCAGAGGGAGGGGCTACACCTTC. Looking up the rest from reference TRBV15 and TRBJ1-2 gives the full variable domain: DAMVIQNPRYQVTQFGKPVTLSCSQTLNHNVMYWYQQKSSQAPKLLFHYYDKDFNNEADTPDNFQSRRPNTSFCFLDIRSPGLGDTAMYLCATSRGRGYTFGSGTRLTVV.

The V call is TRBV5-1, the J call TRBJ1-1; 9 nucleotides agree with TRBD1. The CDR3 sequence is 14 residues long. Trimming removed 6 bases from V and 4 bases from J; junction bases left unmatched: 7. The germline V gene encodes CDR1 SGHRS and CDR2 YFSETQ. The CDR3 DNA reads as TGCGCCAGCACCAACCGGGACAGGGTCACTGAAGCTTTCTTT. It encodes CASTNRDRVTEAFF.

The chain uses TRBV18 and TRBJ2-1; D may be TRBD2 (5 bases). The CDR3 length is 15 residues. The germline gives CDR1 KGHSH, CDR2 LQKENI. With 2 bases removed from V and 5 bases from J, the gap between germline ends came to 13 bases. Here the CDR3 DNA reads TGTGCCAGCTCACCAAGCCTAGGAGGTAACAATGAGCAGTTCTTC. Translation: CASSPSLGGNNEQFF.

This chain connects TRBV7-9 to TRBJ2-5; 11 bases are a match to TRBD2. J gave up 5 bases and V 6 bases, and 14 bases lay outside the gene matches. The CDR3 runs 17 residues. The germline CDR1 and CDR2 sequences are SEHNR and FQNEAQ (reference sequence). The CDR3 region is CASSPSGGLAGLETQYF. The CDR3 DNA reads TGTGCCAGCAGTCCTAGCGGGGGGCTAGCGGGATTGGAGACCCAGTACTTC.

The chain has TRBV7-2 and TRBJ2-7; the match to TRBD2 covers 9 bases. The CDR3 is 15 residues long. Losses at the gene ends were 5 bases for V and 4 bases for J; bases not matched to a gene: 9. Germline lookup yields CDR1 SGHTA and CDR2 FQGNSA. The chain's CDR3 is CASSPLAGRRYEQYF. The CDR3 DNA follows: TGTGCCAGCAGCCCGCTAGCGGGAAGAAGGTACGAGCAGTACTTC.

The chain is built from TRBV6-6 and TRBJ2-1; 12 bases line up with TRBD2. V shed 0 bases and J 8 bases; nucleotides not matched to a gene: 5. The CDR3 sequence is 16 residues long. Germline CDR1 is MNHNY and CDR2 is SVGAGI (reference sequence). The CDR3: CASSYSGGTSGYEQFF. CDR3 DNA sequence: TGTGCCAGCAGTTACTCTGGGGGGACTAGCGGGTATGAGCAGTTCTTC.

The rearrangement links TRBV7-2 to TRBJ1-5; D is unclear. The CDR3 totals 15 residues. CDR1 SGHTA and CDR2 FQGNSA come from the germline V gene. The V end lost 5 bases, the J end lost 0 bases, and 11 bases lay between the germline ends. CDR3 sequence: CASSQRGSSNQPQHF. The CDR3 coding sequence is TGTGCCAGCAGCCAGAGAGGCTCTAGCAATCAGCCCCAGCATTTT.